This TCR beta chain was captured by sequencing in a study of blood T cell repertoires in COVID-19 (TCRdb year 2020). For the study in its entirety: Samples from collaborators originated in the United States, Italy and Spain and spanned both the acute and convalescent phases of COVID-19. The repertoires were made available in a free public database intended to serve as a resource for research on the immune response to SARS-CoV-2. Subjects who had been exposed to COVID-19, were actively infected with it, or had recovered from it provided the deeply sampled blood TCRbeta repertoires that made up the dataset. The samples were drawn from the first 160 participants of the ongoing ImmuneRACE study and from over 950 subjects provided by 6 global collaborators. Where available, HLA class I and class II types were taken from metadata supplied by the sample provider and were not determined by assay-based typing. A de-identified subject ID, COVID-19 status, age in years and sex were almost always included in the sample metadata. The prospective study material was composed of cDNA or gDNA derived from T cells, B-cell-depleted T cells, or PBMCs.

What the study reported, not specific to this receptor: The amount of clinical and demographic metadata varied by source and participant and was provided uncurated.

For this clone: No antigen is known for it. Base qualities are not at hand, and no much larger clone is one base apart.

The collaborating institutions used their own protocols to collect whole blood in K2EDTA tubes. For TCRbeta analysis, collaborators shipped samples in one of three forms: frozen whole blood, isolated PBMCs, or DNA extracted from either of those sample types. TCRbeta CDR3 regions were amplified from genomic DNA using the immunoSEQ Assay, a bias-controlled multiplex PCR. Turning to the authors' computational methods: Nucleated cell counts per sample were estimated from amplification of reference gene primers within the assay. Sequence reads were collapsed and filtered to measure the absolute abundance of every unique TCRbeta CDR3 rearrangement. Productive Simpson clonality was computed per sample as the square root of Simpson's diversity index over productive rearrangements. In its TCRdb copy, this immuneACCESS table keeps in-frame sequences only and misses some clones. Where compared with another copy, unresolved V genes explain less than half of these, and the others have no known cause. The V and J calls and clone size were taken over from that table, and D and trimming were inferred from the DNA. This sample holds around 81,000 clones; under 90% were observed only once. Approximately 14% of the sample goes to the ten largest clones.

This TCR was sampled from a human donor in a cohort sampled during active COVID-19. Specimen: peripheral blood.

The base sequence is TGTGCCAGCAGCCGTGGAACTACCTCCTACAATGAGCAGTTCTTC. It translates as CASSRGTTSYNEQFF. The sequence links TRBV11-2 to TRBJ2-1, with the D gene uncertain. V is pared back by 5 bases and J by 0 bases, with 11 bases lying between the germline termini. From a lookup of the germline V gene, CDR1 and CDR2 are SGHAT and FQNNGV. Counted from cysteine to phenylalanine, this CDR3 has 15 amino acids. This entry keeps only the CDR3 DNA: 45 bases, framed from base 1.